The 18 T cell receptor gamma chains below come from one sample, sequenced in a study of gamma-delta T cells after stem cell transplantation (dated by TCRdb to about 2016). Library method: RT-PCR. Instrument on record: Illumina MiSeq. For TCRdb, the public reads were processed anew by CATT, and duplicate DNA sequences were folded into one row. The sample has a few hundred gamma-chain clones on record, about 54% of them singletons. Jointly, the top ten make up approximately 70% of the sample. The source material was gamma-delta T cells. Receptors were obtained from a human donor. It is not recorded whose cells these are; they may come from a transplant donor.

On this clone: The sample has other DNA sequences that encode this CDR3 too. The J gene is TRGJP, the V gene TRGV9. Unmatched junction bases numbered 3, after V lost 0 bases and J lost 7 bases. Germline V gene data show CDR1 as GITISATS and CDR2 as ISYDGTV (reference sequence). There are 16 residues in the CDR3. The CDR3 DNA sequence: TGTGCCTTGTGGGAGGTGGAGGAGTTGGGCAAAAAAATCAAGGTATTT. It yields the protein CALWEVEELGKKIKVF.

This clone turned up a few times. V usage is TRGV9 and J usage is TRGJP. The CDR3 runs 17 residues. Unmatched junction bases numbered 4, after V lost 1 base and J lost 4 bases. Germline-derived CDR1 and CDR2 are GITISATS and ISYDGTV (reference sequence). CDR3 loop: CALWEVSQELGKKIKVF. DNA for the CDR3: TGTGCCTTGTGGGAGGTCAGCCAAGAGTTGGGCAAAAAAATCAAGGTATTT.

This clone was seen only a few times. The same CDR3 can be traced to other DNA sequences in this sample. V usage is TRGV9 and J usage is TRGJP. Germline matching of the DNA provided the J gene here, since TCRdb leaves it blank. The CDR3 has 16 amino acids. Unmatched junction bases numbered 3, after V lost 0 bases and J lost 7 bases. Germline V gene data show CDR1 as GITISATS and CDR2 as ISYDGTV (reference sequence). This CDR3 is CALWEVQELGKKIKVF. In nucleotides, the CDR3 is TGTGCCTTGTGGGAGGTGCAGGAGTTGGGCAAAAAAATCAAGGTATTT.

CDR3 sequence: CALWEVHAELGKKIKVF. The CDR3 nucleotides are TGTGCCTTGTGGGAGGTGCATGCCGAGTTGGGCAAAAAAATCAAGGTATTT. The V gene went uncalled, while the J gene is TRGJP. The length of the CDR3 is 17 residues.

Turning to this clone: A far larger clone is only one base removed, so a read error is likely. This chain joins TRGV9 and TRGJ1 or TRGJ2. TCRdb leaves out the J gene; it was filled in here by matching the DNA to germline. CDR1 is GITISATS, CDR2 ISYDGTV, per germline (reference sequence). This CDR3 spans 13 amino acids. The V gene end was trimmed by 3 bases and the J gene end by 7 bases; junction bases not matched to a gene: 9. Here the CDR3 reads CALWEPANYKKLF. CDR3 sequence (DNA): TGTGCCTTGTGGGAGCCTGCCAACTATAAGAAACTCTTT.

By share of the sample, this clone is large. This rearrangement joins TRGV9 to TRGJP. The J gene is absent in TCRdb and was assigned here via DNA matching to germline. V shed 1 base and J 6 bases; nucleotides not matched to a gene: 6. This CDR3 is 17 amino acids long. Germline V gene sequence: CDR1 GITISATS, CDR2 ISYDGTV (reference sequence). The CDR3 bases are TGTGCCTTGTGGGAGGTTTCGGGAGAGTTGGGCAAAAAAATCAAGGTATTT. It codes for CALWEVSGELGKKIKVF.

This clone was detected a few times. This chain connects TRGV4 to TRGJ1 or TRGJ2. The CDR3 sequence is 12 residues long. Germline V gene lookup returns CDR1 EGSTGY and CDR2 YDSYTSSV. With 5 bases clipped from V and 9 bases from J, the junction kept 10 bases outside the gene matches. The CDR3 reads CATWVPVVKKLF. The CDR3 DNA reads TGTGCCACCTGGGTCCCGGTCGTTAAGAAACTCTTT.

Regarding this clone: A much larger clone lies one base from this, so it may be a read error. The genes are TRGV9 and TRGJP. Because TCRdb records no J gene, it was assigned here through a match of the DNA to germline. Trimming removed 3 bases from V and 4 bases from J; junction bases left unmatched: 3. The CDR3 spans 16 residues. CDR1 is GITISATS and CDR2 is ISYDGTV in the germline V gene (reference sequence). The CDR3 is CALWEPQELGKKIKVF. The CDR3 region has the DNA TGTGCCTTGTGGGAGCCTCAAGAGTTGGGCAAAAAAATCAAGGTATTT.

This clone was observed a few times. No V gene call is available, although the J gene is TRGJP. The CDR3 loop spans 16 amino acids. DNA of the CDR3: TGTGCCTTGTGGGAGGTGTCTGAGTTGGGCAAAAAAATCAAGGTATTT. Amino acid sequence: CALWEVSELGKKIKVF.

On this clone itself: Additional DNA sequences in this sample encode the identical CDR3. The rearrangement joins TRGV9 to TRGJP. TCRdb is silent on the J gene; assignment here came from matching the DNA to germline. Germline CDR1 and CDR2: GITISATS and ISYDGTV (reference sequence). CDR3 length: 16 amino acids. Losses at the gene ends were 0 bases for V and 7 bases for J; bases not matched to a gene: 3. The CDR3 bases are TGTGCCTTGTGGGAGGTGTCCGAGTTGGGCAAAAAAATCAAGGTATTT. Amino acids: CALWEVSELGKKIKVF.

Comment on this clone: A junction end diverges from the germline sequence, so it may reflect a read error. The V call is TRGV4, the J call TRGJ1 or TRGJ2. The J gene comes from matching the DNA to germline here; TCRdb lacks it. CDR3 length: 18 amino acids. Germline V gene sequence: CDR1 EGSTGY, CDR2 YDSYTSSV. The CDR3 is CAAWDIPLNPSNYYKKLF. In nucleotides, the CDR3 is TGTGCCGCCTGGGATATCCCCCTAAACCCCTCAAATTATTATAAGAAACTCTTT.

J is TRGJP1 and V is TRGV8. The J gene was missing in TCRdb and was found by matching the end of the DNA to germline. In germline, CDR1 is VENAVY, CDR2 YDSYNSRV. The CDR3 runs 13 residues. J was trimmed by 7 bases and V by 6 bases; bases with no gene match: 8. The CDR3 reads CATWSGFGWFKIF. The CDR3 DNA sequence: TGTGCCACCTGGTCCGGTTTTGGTTGGTTCAAGATATTT.

Details on this clone: A much bigger clone sits one base away, suggesting this may be a read error. The chain joins TRGV9 to TRGJP. The J gene was not available in TCRdb and was assigned here by matching the DNA to germline segments. CDR3 length equals 17 residues. Germline V gene data show CDR1 as GITISATS and CDR2 as ISYDGTV (reference sequence). The CDR3 here is CALWEVQKELGKKIKVF. For the CDR3, the DNA is TGCGCCTTGTGGGAGGTGCAGAAAGAGTTGGGCAAAAAAATCAAGGTATTT.

The CDR3 loop reads CATWVSDWIKTF. CDR3 DNA sequence: TGTGCCACCTGGGTGAGTGATTGGATCAAGACGTTT. This chain uses TRGV8 with TRGJP2. The J gene, missing from TCRdb, was assigned here through DNA to germline matching. V lost 5 bases, J lost 5 bases, and 2 bases stayed unmatched. Per germline, CDR1 VENAVY and CDR2 YDSYNSRV. This CDR3 has 12 amino acids.

J is TRGJ1 or TRGJ2 and V is TRGV9. Because TCRdb records no J gene, it was assigned here through a match of the DNA to germline. Trimming cost V 0 bases and J 5 bases; bases outside gene matches: 13. Looked up from germline, CDR1 is GITISATS and CDR2 is ISYDGTV (reference sequence). CDR3 length equals 16 residues. CDR3 amino acids: CALWEVHLGRHYKKLF. CDR3 nucleotide sequence: TGTGCCTTGTGGGAGGTGCACCTAGGGCGGCATTATAAGAAACTCTTT.

On this clone itself: It may be a read error: a sequence one base away is much more abundant. The chain has TRGV2 and TRGJ1 or TRGJ2. The J gene comes from matching the DNA to germline here; TCRdb lacks it. Germline CDR1 is EGSNGY and CDR2 is YDSYNSKV. This CDR3 comprises 11 residues. DNA of the CDR3: TGTGCCGCCTGGGACGGGCGAAAGAAACTCTTT. This sequence encodes CAAWDGRKKLF.

About this clone itself: Sequence at one end of the junction differs from germline and may be a read error. The rearrangement joins TRGV9 to TRGJ1 or TRGJ2. TCRdb supplies no J gene; here it was assigned by aligning the nucleotide sequence to germline. Germline CDR1 reads GITISATS; CDR2 reads ISYDGTV (reference sequence). The CDR3 contains 11 residues. The CDR3 DNA reads TGTGCATTGTGTTCTTATTATAAGAAACTCTTT. This sequence encodes CALCSYYKKLF.

This clone was recorded a few times. This sample includes further DNA sequences coding for the same CDR3. V gene TRGV9 combines with J gene TRGJP. TCRdb lists no J gene, so it was determined here by aligning the DNA to germline. The CDR3 is made up of 16 amino acids. The germline V gene has CDR1 GITISATS and CDR2 ISYDGTV (reference sequence). The J segment lost 3 bases and the V segment lost 2 bases, leaving 1 base of the junction unmatched. The CDR3 sequence is CALWEAQELGKKIKVF. DNA for the CDR3: TGTGCCTTGTGGGAGGCGCAAGAGTTGGGCAAAAAAATCAAGGTATTT.